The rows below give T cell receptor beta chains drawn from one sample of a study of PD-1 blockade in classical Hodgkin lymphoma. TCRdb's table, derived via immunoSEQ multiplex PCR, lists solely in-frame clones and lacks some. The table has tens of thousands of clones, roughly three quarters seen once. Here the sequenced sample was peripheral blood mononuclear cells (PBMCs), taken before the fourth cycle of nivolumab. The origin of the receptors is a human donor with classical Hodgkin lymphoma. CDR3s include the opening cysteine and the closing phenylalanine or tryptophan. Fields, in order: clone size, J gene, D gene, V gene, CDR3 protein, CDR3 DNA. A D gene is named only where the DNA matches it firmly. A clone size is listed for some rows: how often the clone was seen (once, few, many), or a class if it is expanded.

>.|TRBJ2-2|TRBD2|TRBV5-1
CASSSGLARGLTGELFF
TGCGCCAGCAGCTCGGGACTAGCGAGGGGCCTGACCGGGGAGCTGTTTTTT
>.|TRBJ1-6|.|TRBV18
CASSPRGRSSYNSPLHF
TGTGCCAGCTCACCACGCGGCAGGAGCTCCTATAATTCACCCCTCCACTTT
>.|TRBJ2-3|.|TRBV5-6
CASSLGWSPDTQYF
TGTGCCAGCAGCTTAGGGTGGAGCCCAGATACGCAGTATTTT
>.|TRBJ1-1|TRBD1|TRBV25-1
CASSHPGGGPTEAFF
TGTGCCAGCAGTCACCCAGGGGGGGGGCCCACTGAAGCTTTCTTT
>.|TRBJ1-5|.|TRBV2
CASSDLGNQPQHF
TGTGCCAGCAGTGATCTAGGGAATCAGCCCCAGCATTTT
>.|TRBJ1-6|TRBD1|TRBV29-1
CSARDRGLDSPLHF
TGCAGCGCCCGGGACAGGGGGCTGGATTCACCCCTCCACTTT
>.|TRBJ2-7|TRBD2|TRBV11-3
CASSLGLAGAEEQYF
TGTGCCAGCAGCTTAGGACTAGCGGGAGCTGAAGAGCAGTACTTC
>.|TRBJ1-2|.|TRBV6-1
CASRPLDPYYGYTF
TGTGCCAGCAGACCGTTGGACCCTTACTATGGCTACACCTTC
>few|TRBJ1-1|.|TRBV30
CAWGGRDSTEAFF
TGTGCCTGGGGGGGTAGGGACTCTACTGAAGCTTTCTTT
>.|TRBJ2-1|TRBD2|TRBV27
CASSYSGRANEQFF
TGTGCCAGCAGTTATAGCGGGAGGGCAAATGAGCAGTTCTTC
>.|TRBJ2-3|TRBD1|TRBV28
CASQGTVWGLGADTQYF
TGTGCCAGCCAGGGGACAGTTTGGGGATTGGGGGCAGATACGCAGTATTTT
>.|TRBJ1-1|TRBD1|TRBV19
CASSIRTGGYTEAFF
TGTGCCAGTAGTATCCGCACAGGGGGCTACACTGAAGCTTTCTTT
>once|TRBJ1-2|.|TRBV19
CASSNTGDVWGYTF
TGTGCCAGTAGTAACACCGGGGACGTGTGGGGCTACACCTTC
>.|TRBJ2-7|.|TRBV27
CASSLTGTVAYEQYF
TGTGCCAGCAGCCTAACCGGGACCGTAGCCTACGAGCAGTACTTC
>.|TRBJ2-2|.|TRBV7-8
CASSSQSWRLFF
TGTGCCAGCAGCTCCCAATCATGGCGGCTGTTTTTT
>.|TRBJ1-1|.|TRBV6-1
CASSETGWGHYEAFF
TGTGCCAGCAGTGAAACAGGGTGGGGCCACTATGAAGCTTTCTTT